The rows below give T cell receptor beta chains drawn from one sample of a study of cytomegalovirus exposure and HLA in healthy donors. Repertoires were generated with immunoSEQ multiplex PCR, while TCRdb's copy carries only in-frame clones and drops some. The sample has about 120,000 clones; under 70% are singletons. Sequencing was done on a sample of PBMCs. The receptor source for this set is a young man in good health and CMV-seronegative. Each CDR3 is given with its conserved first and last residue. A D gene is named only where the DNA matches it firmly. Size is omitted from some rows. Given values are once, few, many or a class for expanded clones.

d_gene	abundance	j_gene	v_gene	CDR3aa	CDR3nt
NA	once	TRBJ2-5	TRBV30	CAWSVGSQETQYF	TGTGCCTGGAGTGTCGGTTCTCAAGAGACCCAGTACTTC
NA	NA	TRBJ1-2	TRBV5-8	CASSTTAPYGYTF	TGTGCCAGCAGCACGACAGCACCCTATGGCTACACCTTC
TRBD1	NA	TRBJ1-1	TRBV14	CASSPQGFHTEAFF	TGTGCCAGCAGCCCACAGGGGTTCCACACTGAAGCTTTCTTT
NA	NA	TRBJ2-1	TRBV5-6	CASSLTGNNEQFF	TGTGCCAGCAGCCTAACAGGGAACAATGAGCAGTTCTTC
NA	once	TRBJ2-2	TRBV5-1	CASSLSASGINTGELFF	TGCGCCAGCAGCTTGTCGGCCTCAGGAATTAACACCGGGGAGCTGTTTTTT
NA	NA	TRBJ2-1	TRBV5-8	CASSSGALSSYNEQFF	TGTGCCAGCAGCTCAGGGGCCTTAAGCTCCTACAATGAGCAGTTCTTC
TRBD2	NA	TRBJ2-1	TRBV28	CASSILAGYNEQFF	TGTGCCAGCAGTATTCTAGCGGGATACAATGAGCAGTTCTTC
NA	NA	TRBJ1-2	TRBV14	CASSQDGRGYVGYTF	TGTGCCAGCAGCCAAGACGGCAGGGGATATGTGGGCTACACCTTC
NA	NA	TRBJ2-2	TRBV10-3	CAIRSDSNTGELFF	TGTGCCATCCGCAGCGACTCTAACACCGGGGAGCTGTTTTTT
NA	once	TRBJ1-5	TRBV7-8	CASSLARVAQPQHF	TGTGCCAGCAGCTTAGCGAGGGTGGCTCAGCCCCAGCATTTT
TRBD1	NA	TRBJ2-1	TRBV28	CASSLHLFGGTGLFF	TGTGCCAGCAGTTTACATTTGTTTGGGGGGACAGGCCTTTTCTTC
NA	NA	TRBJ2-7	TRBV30	CALGLGLLEQYF	TGTGCCTTGGGGCTGGGGCTGTTAGAGCAGTACTTC
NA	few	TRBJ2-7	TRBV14	CASSRENKGECEQYF	TGTGCCAGCAGCCGAGAGAACAAGGGGGAGTGCGAGCAGTACTTC
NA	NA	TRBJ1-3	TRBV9	CASSQAAGGSGNTIYF	TGTGCCAGCAGCCAGGCGGCGGGGGGATCTGGAAACACCATATATTTT
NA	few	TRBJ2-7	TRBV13	CASSLRPGQGSYEQYF	TGTGCCAGCAGCCTACGCCCGGGGCAGGGGTCCTACGAGCAGTACTTC
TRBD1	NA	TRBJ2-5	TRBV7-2	CASSLTGGMGETQYF	TGTGCCAGCAGCTTGACAGGGGGAATGGGAGAGACCCAGTACTTC
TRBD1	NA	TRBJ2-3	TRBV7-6	CASSLATGAQTTQYF	TGTGCCAGCAGCTTAGCGACAGGGGCACAGACTACGCAGTATTTT
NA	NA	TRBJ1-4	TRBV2	CASSEALGLFF	TGTGCCAGCAGTGAAGCTCTCGGACTGTTTTTT
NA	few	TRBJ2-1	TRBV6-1	CASSDRRTQGGDEQFF	TGTGCCAGCAGTGATCGGCGTACCCAGGGGGGCGATGAGCAGTTCTTC
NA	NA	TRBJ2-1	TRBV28	CASSSGVRAQFF	TGTGCCAGCAGTTCAGGGGTAAGGGCGCAGTTCTTC
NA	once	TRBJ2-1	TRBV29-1	CSVEERPTYNEQFF	TGCAGCGTTGAAGAGCGGCCGACCTACAATGAGCAGTTCTTC
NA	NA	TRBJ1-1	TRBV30	CAWSVQGATEAFF	TGTGCCTGGAGTGTACAAGGAGCAACTGAAGCTTTCTTT
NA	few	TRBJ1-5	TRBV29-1	CAGQNSNQPQHF	TGCGCGGGTCAGAATAGCAATCAGCCCCAGCATTTT
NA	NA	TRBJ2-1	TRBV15	CATSRDPQGNEQFF	TGTGCCACCAGCAGAGATCCTCAGGGGAATGAGCAGTTCTTC
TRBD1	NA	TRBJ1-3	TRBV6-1	CAISRTGSGNTIYF	TGTGCCATAAGTCGGACAGGGTCAGGAAACACCATATATTTT
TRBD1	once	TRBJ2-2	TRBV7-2	CASSTYRDRGRYTGELFF	TGTGCCAGCAGCACCTACCGGGACAGGGGGCGTTACACCGGGGAGCTGTTTTTT
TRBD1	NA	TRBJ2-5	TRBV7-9	CASSLEGSGTGRQGTQYF	TGTGCCAGCAGCCTGGAAGGGTCAGGGACAGGGAGGCAAGGGACCCAGTACTTC
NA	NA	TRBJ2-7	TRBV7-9	CSSSAAGRSGVTYEQYF	TGTTCCAGCAGCGCCGCGGGCCGCTCAGGGGTTACCTACGAGCAGTACTTC
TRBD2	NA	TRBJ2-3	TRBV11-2	CASSSLGLATTDTQYF	TGTGCCAGCAGCTCCTTGGGACTAGCGACCACAGATACGCAGTATTTT
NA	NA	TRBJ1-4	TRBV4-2	CASSPRVGRGTEKLFF	TGTGCCAGCAGCCCAAGGGTTGGCAGGGGCACCGAAAAACTGTTTTTT
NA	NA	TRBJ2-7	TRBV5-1	CASSLSAGLAYEQYF	TGCGCCAGCAGCTTGAGTGCGGGATTAGCCTACGAGCAGTACTTC
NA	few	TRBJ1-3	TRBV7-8	CASSFSGASGNTIYF	TGTGCCAGCAGCTTCTCGGGAGCCTCTGGAAACACCATATATTTT
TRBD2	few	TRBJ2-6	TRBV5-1	CASSLETRGGFTGANVLTF	TGCGCCAGCAGCTTGGAAACCCGGGGGGGTTTCACTGGGGCCAACGTCCTGACTTTC
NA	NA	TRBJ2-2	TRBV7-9	CATVLYTGELFF	TGTGCCACTGTCCTATACACCGGGGAGCTGTTTTTT
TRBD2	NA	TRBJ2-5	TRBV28	CASRAGTSVAQETQYF	TGTGCCAGCAGAGCCGGGACTAGCGTTGCCCAAGAGACCCAGTACTTC
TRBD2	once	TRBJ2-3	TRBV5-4	CASSPEPAGATTDTQYF	TGTGCCAGCAGCCCCGAGCCGGCGGGAGCAACCACAGATACGCAGTATTTT
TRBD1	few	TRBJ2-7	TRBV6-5	CASSSFRVGQTYEQYF	TGTGCCAGCAGTTCCTTCCGGGTGGGACAGACCTACGAGCAGTACTTC
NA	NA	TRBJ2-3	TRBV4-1	CASSHPGGESTDTQYF	TGCGCCAGCAGCCACCCCGGAGGGGAAAGCACAGATACGCAGTATTTT
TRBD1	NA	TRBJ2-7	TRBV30	CAWSVGTGLNEQYF	TGTGCCTGGAGTGTAGGGACAGGGTTAAACGAGCAGTACTTC
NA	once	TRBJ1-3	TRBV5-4	CASSSGEITGNTIYF	TGTGCCAGCAGCTCCGGGGAGATTACTGGAAACACCATATATTTT
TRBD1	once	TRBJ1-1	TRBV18	CASSPLGTGGNTEAFF	TGTGCCAGCTCACCACTAGGGACAGGGGGTAACACTGAAGCTTTCTTT
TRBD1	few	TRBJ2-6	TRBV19	CASSILVGQRMWANVLTF	TGTGCCAGTAGTATCCTCGTGGGACAGAGGATGTGGGCCAACGTCCTGACTTTC
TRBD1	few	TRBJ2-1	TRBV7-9	CASSGQQGRQVHEQFF	TGTGCCAGCAGCGGCCAACAGGGGCGTCAAGTACATGAGCAGTTCTTC
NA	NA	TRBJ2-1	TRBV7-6	CASSLGPGDTHEQFF	TGTGCCAGCAGCTTAGGGCCGGGTGATACTCATGAGCAGTTCTTC
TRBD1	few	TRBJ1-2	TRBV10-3	CASAAQGTGYLSNYGYTF	TGTGCCAGCGCGGCCCAAGGGACAGGCTATCTTTCTAACTATGGCTACACCTTC
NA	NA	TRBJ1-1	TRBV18	CASSRQSNTEAFF	TGTGCCAGCTCAAGACAGTCGAACACTGAAGCTTTCTTT
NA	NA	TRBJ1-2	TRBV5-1	CASSLAEEGGYTF	TGCGCCAGCAGCTTGGCCGAAGAGGGTGGCTACACCTTC
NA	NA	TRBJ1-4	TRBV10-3	CAIRGSTSGANEKLFF	TGTGCCATCAGGGGATCTACTAGTGGGGCTAATGAAAAACTGTTTTTT
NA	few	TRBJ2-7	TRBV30	CAWSVAPYEQYF	TGTGCCTGGAGTGTAGCCCCCTACGAGCAGTACTTC
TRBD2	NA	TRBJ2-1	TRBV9	CASSDSLAGRDEEQFF	TGTGCCAGCAGCGACTCCCTAGCGGGGCGGGATGAGGAGCAGTTCTTC
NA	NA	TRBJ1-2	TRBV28	CATDNGYTF	TGTGCCACCGACAACGGCTACACCTTC
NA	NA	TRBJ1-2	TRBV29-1	CSVRTAAYGYTF	TGCAGCGTCCGGACAGCGGCCTATGGCTACACCTTC
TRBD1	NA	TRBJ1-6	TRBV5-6	CASSLDRGRTNSPLHF	TGTGCCAGCAGCTTGGACAGGGGTAGGACTAATTCACCCCTCCACTTT
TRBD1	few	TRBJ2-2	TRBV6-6	CASKGALNTGELFF	TGTGCCAGCAAGGGGGCATTGAACACCGGGGAGCTGTTTTTT
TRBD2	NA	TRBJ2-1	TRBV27	CASSLHNTSGRYSSEQFF	TGTGCCAGCAGTTTGCACAATACTAGCGGGAGATATTCCAGTGAGCAGTTCTTC
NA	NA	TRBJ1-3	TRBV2	CASRRDSGNTIYF	TGTGCCAGCAGGCGGGACTCTGGAAACACCATATATTTT
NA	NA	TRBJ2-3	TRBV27	CASSFQAQGHSTDTQYF	TGTGCCAGCAGTTTTCAAGCACAGGGACATAGCACAGATACGCAGTATTTT
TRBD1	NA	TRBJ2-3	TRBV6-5	CASSHGRTGGGTQYF	TGTGCCAGCAGCCATGGTCGGACAGGGGGCGGTACGCAGTATTTT
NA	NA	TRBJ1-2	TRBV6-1	CASSERQIVGYTF	TGTGCCAGCAGTGAGCGACAGATCGTGGGCTACACCTTC
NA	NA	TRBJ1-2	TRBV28	CASSSNYGYTF	TGTGCCAGCAGCTCTAACTATGGCTACACCTTC